The T cell receptor beta chain described here comes from a study of T cell changes during pregnancy in multiple sclerosis. This clone was detected a few times. The CDR3 sequence is 13 residues long. In germline, CDR1 is SEHNR, CDR2 FQNEAQ (reference sequence). The germline V and J ends were trimmed by 5 bases and 5 bases, with 12 bases remaining between them. Method: immunoSEQ multiplex PCR; TCRdb's copy keeps in-frame clones and lacks some. The sample contains some 50,000 clones, more than 85% of which appear only once. The chain recombines TRBV7-9 with TRBJ1-1, with D perhaps TRBD1 (6 bases). This TCR derives from a female donor with multiple sclerosis, enrolled in a pregnancy study. This specimen consisted of peripheral blood, obtained after pregnancy. The CDR3 coding sequence is TGTGCCAGCAGCCTCACAGGGTTGACTGAAGCTTTCTTT. This encodes CASSLTGLTEAFF.